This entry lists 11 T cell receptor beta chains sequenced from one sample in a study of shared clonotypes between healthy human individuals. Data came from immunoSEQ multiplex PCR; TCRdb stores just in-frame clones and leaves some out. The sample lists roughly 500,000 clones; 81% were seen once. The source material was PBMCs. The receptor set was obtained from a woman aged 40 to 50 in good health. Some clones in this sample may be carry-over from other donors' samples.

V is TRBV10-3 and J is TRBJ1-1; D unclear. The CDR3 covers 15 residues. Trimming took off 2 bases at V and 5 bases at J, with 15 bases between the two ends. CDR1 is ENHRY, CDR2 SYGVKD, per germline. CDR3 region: CAISERAKGETEAFF. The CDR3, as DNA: TGTGCCATCAGTGAGCGGGCCAAGGGAGAAACTGAAGCTTTCTTT.

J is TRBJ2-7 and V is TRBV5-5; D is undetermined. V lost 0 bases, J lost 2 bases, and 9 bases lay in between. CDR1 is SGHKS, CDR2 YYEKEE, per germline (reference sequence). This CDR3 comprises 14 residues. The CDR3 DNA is TGTGCCAGCAGCTTGGCTCAACGCCCCTACGAGCAGTACTTC. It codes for CASSLAQRPYEQYF.

The CDR3 bases are TGTGCCAGCGTGCTCGGGACAGAGGGGTACGAGCAGTACTTC. This codes for CASVLGTEGYEQYF. This chain links TRBV2 with TRBJ2-7; 7 positions agree with TRBD1. The CDR3 is 14 amino acids. Losses at the gene ends were 8 bases for V and 4 bases for J; bases not matched to a gene: 11. Germline V gene data show CDR1 as SNHLY and CDR2 as FYNNEI.

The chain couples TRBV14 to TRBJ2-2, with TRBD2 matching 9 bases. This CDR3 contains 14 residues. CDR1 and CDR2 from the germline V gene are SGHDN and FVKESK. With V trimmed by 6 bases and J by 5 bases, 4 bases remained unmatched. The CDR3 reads CASRVSGRTGELFF. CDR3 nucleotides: TGTGCCAGCAGGGTCAGCGGGAGGACCGGGGAGCTGTTTTTT.

CDR3 in amino acids: CASSQGGREAFF. CDR3 sequence (DNA): TGTGCCAGCAGCCAGGGGGGGCGTGAAGCTTTCTTT. The chain couples TRBV4-2 to TRBJ1-1, with TRBD1 as a possible D gene (6 bases). The length of the CDR3 is 12 residues. Germline CDR1 and CDR2: LGHNA and YNFKEQ. V shed 3 bases and J shed 7 bases, with 9 bases lying between them.

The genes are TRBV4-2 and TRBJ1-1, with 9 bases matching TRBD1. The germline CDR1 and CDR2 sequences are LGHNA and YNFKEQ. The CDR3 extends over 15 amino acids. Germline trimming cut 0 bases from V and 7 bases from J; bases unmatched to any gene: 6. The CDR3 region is CASSQETGGGFEAFF. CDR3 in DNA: TGTGCCAGCAGCCAAGAGACAGGGGGGGGATTTGAAGCTTTCTTT.

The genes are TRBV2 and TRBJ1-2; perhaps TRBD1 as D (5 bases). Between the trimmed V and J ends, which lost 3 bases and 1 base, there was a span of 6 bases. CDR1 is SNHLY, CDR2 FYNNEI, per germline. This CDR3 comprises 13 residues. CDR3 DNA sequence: TGTGCCAGCAGTGACCAGGGTAACTATGGCTACACCTTC. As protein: CASSDQGNYGYTF.

The CDR3 DNA reads as TGTGCCAGCAGTTTTGGGACTAGCGGCCAAGAGACCCAGTACTTC. This gives the protein CASSFGTSGQETQYF. The genes are TRBV27 and TRBJ2-5; TRBD2 matches at 11 bases. The CDR3 has 15 amino acids. Germline CDR1 reads MNHEY; CDR2 reads SMNVEV (reference sequence). The junction had 1 base not matched to a gene; V was cut back by 3 bases and J by 1 base.

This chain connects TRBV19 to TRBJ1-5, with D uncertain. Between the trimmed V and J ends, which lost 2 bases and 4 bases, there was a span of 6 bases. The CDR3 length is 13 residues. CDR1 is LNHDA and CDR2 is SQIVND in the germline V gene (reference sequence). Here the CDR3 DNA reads TGTGCCAGTAGTATAAGCGTTAATCAGCCCCAGCATTTT. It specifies CASSISVNQPQHF.

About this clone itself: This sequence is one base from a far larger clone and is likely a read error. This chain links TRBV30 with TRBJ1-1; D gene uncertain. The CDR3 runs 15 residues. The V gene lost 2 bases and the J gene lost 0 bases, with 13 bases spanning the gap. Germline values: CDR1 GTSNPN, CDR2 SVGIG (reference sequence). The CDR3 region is CAWSIGPQLNTEAFF. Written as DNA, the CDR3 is TGTGCCTGGAGTATAGGCCCTCAACTGAACACTGAAGCTTTCTTT. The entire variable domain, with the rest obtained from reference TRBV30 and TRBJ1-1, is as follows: SQTIHQWPATLVQPVGSPLSLECTVEGTSNPNLYWYRQAAGRGLQLLFYSVGIGQISSEVPQNLSASRPQDRQFILSSKKLLLSDSGFYLCAWSIGPQLNTEAFFGQGTRLTVV.

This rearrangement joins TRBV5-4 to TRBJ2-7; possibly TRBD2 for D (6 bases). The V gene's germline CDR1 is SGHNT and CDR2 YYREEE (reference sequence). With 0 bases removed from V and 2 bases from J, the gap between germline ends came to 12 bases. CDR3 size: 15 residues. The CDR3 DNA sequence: TGTGCCAGCAGCTTGGAGGCCGGGGGAGCCTACGAGCAGTACTTC. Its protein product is CASSLEAGGAYEQYF.